This T cell receptor (beta chain) was identified during a study of breast tumors, draining lymph nodes, adjacent tissues. Notes on the study in general: Tumor repertoires ranked between lymph nodes and nontumor tissue in diversity, with V and J gene preferences. The lymph node origin of tumor T cells was framed as consistent with a hypothesis, not demonstrated.

MiXCR, applied by TCRdb to the multiplex PCR reads, yields one record per CDR3 protein. This sample has around 17,000 distinct CDR3 sequences, with just under 45% found just once. In this sample, this clonotype is medium-sized. Its antigen is not known. CDR1 and CDR2 from the germline V gene are SGHNT and YENEEA. The CDR3 length is 15 residues. Trimming shortened V by 5 bases and J by 3 bases, and 17 bases separated the two germline ends. Sequences were obtained from tumor-adjacent breast tissue. The chain is built from TRBV11-3 and TRBJ2-7; tentatively, D is TRBD1 (6 bases). The TCR was taken from a female donor with breast cancer. Some clones in this sample may be carry-over from other donors' samples. In DNA, the CDR3 is TGTGCCAGCAGCCCCAGAGACAGGTCGGGCTACGAGCAGTACTTC. Its protein product is CASSPRDRSGYEQYF.